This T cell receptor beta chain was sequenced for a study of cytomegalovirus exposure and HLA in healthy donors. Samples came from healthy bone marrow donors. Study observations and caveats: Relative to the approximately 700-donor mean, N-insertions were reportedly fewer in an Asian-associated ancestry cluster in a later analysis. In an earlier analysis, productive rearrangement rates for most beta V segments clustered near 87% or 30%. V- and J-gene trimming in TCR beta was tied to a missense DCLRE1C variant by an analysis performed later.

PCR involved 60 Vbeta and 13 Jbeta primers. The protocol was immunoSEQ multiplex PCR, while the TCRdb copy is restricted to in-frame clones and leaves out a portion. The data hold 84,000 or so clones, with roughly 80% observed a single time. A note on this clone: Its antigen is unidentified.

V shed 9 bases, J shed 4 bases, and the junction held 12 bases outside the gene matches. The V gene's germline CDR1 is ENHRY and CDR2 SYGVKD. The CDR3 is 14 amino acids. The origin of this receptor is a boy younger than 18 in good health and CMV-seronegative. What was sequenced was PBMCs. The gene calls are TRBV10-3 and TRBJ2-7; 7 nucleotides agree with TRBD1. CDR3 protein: CAIRDDRVLYEQYF. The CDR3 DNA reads TGTGCCATAAGGGACGACAGGGTCCTTTACGAGCAGTACTTC.